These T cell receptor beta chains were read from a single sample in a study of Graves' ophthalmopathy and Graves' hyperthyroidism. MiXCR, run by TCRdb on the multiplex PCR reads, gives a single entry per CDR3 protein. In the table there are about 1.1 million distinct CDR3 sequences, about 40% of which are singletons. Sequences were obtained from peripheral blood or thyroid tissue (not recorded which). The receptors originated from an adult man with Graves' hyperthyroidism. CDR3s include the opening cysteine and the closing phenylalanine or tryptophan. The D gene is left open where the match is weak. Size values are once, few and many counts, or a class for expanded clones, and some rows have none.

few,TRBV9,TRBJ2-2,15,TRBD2,CASSGLADNTGELFF,TGTGCCAGCAGCGGTCTAGCGGATAACACCGGGGAGCTGTTTTTT
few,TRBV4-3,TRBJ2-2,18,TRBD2,CASSQATIGTSSTGELFF,TGCGCCAGCAGCCAGGCCACCATCGGGACTAGTAGCACCGGGGAGCTGTTTTTT
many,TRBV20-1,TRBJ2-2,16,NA,CSARLRDKSNTGELFF,TGCAGTGCTAGACTCCGGGACAAGAGTAACACCGGGGAGCTGTTTTTT
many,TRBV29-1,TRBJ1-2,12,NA,CSVPEGNYGYTF,TGCAGCGTTCCGGAGGGTAACTATGGCTACACCTTC
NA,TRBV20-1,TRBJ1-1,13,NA,CSARVRVNTEAFF,TGCAGTGCTAGAGTTAGGGTGAACACTGAAGCTTTCTTT
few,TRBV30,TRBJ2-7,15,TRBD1,CAWSVGTGTLYEQYF,TGTGCCTGGAGTGTTGGGACAGGGACTCTCTACGAGCAGTACTTC
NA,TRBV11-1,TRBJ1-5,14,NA,CASSLGSLNQPQHF,TGTGCCAGCAGCTTAGGCAGCCTCAATCAGCCCCAGCATTTT
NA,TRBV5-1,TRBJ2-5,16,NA,CASSQLQTGRGETQYF,TGTGCCAGCAGCCAACTACAGACAGGGAGGGGGGAGACCCAGTACTTC
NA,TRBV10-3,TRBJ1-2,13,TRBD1,CAISEETGGRYTF,TGTGCCATCAGTGAGGAGACAGGGGGCCGCTACACCTTC
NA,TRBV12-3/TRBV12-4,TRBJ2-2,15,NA,CASSLVERVTGELFF,TGTGCCAGCAGTTTAGTAGAAAGAGTCACCGGGGAGCTGTTTTTT
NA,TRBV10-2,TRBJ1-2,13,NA,CASEHRSNYGYTF,TGTGCCAGCGAGCACAGGTCCAACTATGGCTACACCTTC
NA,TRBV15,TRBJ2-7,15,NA,CATSSTLTESYEQYF,TGTGCCACCAGCAGTACCTTGACAGAGTCCTACGAGCAGTACTTC
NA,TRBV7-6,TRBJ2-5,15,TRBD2,CASSRGTSGAETQYF,TGTGCCAGCAGCCGCGGGACTAGCGGGGCTGAGACCCAGTACTTC
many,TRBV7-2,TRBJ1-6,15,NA,CASSFGGEGSSPLHF,TGTGCCAGCAGCTTTGGCGGGGAGGGCAGTTCACCCCTCCACTTT
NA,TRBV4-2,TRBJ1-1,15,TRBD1,CASSQELTGISSTFF,TGTGCCAGCAGCCAGGAGCTGACAGGGATCTCGTCGACTTTCTTT
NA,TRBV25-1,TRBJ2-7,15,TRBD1,CASVPGQGAWNEQYF,TGTGCCAGCGTGCCGGGACAGGGGGCTTGGAACGAGCAGTACTTC
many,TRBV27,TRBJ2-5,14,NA,CASGASGVAGTQYF,TGTGCCTCGGGGGCTAGCGGCGTCGCGGGGACCCAGTACTTC
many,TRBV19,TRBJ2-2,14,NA,CAIRDVLRTGELFF,TGTGCCATCAGGGACGTTCTGAGGACCGGGGAGCTGTTTTTT
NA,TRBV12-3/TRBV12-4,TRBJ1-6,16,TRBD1,CASSFIPGQGGSPLHF,TGTGCCAGCAGTTTTATTCCGGGACAGGGGGGTTCACCCCTCCACTTT
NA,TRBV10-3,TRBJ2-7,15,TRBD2,CAISEGREGRYEQYF,TGTGCCATCAGTGAGGGCAGGGAGGGCCGATACGAGCAGTACTTC
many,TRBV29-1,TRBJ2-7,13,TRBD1,CSVRGQRSYEQYF,TGCAGCGTCAGGGGACAGCGATCCTACGAGCAGTACTTC
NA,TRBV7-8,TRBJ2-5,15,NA,CASSLDSGYQETQYF,TGTGCCAGCAGCTTAGATTCGGGTTACCAAGAGACCCAGTACTTC
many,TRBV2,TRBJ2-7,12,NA,CASSEAGYEQYF,TGTGCCAGCAGTGAAGCGGGCTACGAGCAGTACTTC
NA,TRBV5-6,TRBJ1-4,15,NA,CASSLGRGINEKLFF,TGTGCCAGCAGCTTGGGACGGGGCATAAATGAAAAACTGTTTTTT
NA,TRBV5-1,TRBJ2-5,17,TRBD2,CASSAGTSGTNQETQYF,TGCGCCAGCAGCGCCGGGACTAGCGGGACAAACCAAGAGACCCAGTACTTC
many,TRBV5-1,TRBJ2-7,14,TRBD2,CASSSTSGSHEQYF,TGCGCCAGCAGCTCCACTAGCGGGAGTCACGAGCAGTACTTC
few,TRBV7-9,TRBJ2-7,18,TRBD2,CASSVSDREGLASYEQYF,TGTGCCAGCAGCGTCTCCGACAGGGAGGGACTAGCGTCTTACGAGCAGTACTTC
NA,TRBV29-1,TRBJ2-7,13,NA,CSAKRGHQDEQYF,TGCAGTGCTAAACGGGGTCATCAGGACGAGCAGTACTTC
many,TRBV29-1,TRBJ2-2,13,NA,CSVDAGVAGELFF,TGCAGCGTTGACGCAGGGGTGGCCGGGGAGCTGTTTTTT
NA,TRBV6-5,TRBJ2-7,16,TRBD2,CASSYPVPSGNYEQYF,TGTGCCAGCAGTTACCCGGTGCCTAGCGGGAACTACGAGCAGTACTTC
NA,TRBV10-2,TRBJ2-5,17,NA,CASSAQFSRGPQETQYF,TGCGCCAGCAGTGCACAATTCTCCAGGGGCCCCCAAGAGACCCAGTACTTC
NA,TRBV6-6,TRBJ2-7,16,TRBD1,CASSDPAGQGAGEQYF,TGTGCCAGCAGCGACCCCGCCGGACAGGGGGCAGGCGAGCAGTACTTC
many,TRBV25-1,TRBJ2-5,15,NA,CASSLGTGTGIFQYF,TGTGCCAGCAGTTTGGGAACCGGGACTGGAATTTTCCAGTACTTC
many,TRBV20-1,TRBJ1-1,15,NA,CSARFGRPTNTEAFF,TGCAGTGCTAGATTCGGCAGGCCGACGAACACTGAAGCTTTCTTT
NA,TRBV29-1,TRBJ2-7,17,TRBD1,CSVTGTAAFQPAYEQYF,TGCAGCGTAACCGGGACAGCGGCGTTCCAACCGGCCTACGAGCAGTACTTC
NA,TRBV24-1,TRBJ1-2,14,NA,CATPESFENYGYTF,TGTGCCACCCCTGAGTCGTTCGAGAACTATGGCTACACCTTC
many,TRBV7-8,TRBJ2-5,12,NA,CASSSSAETQYF,TGTGCCAGCAGCTCTAGTGCTGAGACCCAGTACTTC
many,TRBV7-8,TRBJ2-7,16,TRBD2,CASSLPSGSPSYEQYF,TGTGCCAGCAGCCTACCCAGCGGGAGTCCCTCCTACGAGCAGTACTTC
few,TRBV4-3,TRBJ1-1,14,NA,CASSQDVGDTEAFF,TGCGCCAGCAGCCAAGATGTTGGCGACACTGAAGCTTTCTTT
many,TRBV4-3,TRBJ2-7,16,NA,CASSQEGWAGSYEQYF,TGCGCCAGCAGCCAAGAGGGTTGGGCTGGATCCTACGAGCAGTACTTC
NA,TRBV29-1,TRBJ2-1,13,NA,CSEGAPPDFWQFF,TGCAGCGAAGGGGCTCCTCCGGACTTTTGGCAGTTCTTC
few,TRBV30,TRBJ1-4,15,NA,CAWSGISGSYEKLFF,TGTGCCTGGAGTGGAATTTCTGGGTCATATGAAAAACTGTTTTTT
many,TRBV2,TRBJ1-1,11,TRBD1,CASRGQGLAFF,TGTGCCAGCAGGGGACAGGGGCTTGCTTTCTTT
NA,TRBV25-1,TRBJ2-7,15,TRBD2,CASSSSGALTYEQYF,TGTGCCAGCAGTTCGAGCGGGGCCTTAACCTACGAGCAGTACTTC
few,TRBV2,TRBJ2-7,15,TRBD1,CASRKVSGGSYEQYF,TGTGCCAGCAGGAAGGTCTCAGGGGGATCCTACGAGCAGTACTTC
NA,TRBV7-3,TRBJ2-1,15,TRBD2,CASSPGTTNYNEQFF,TGTGCCAGCAGCCCCGGGACTACAAACTACAATGAGCAGTTCTTC